The 8 T cell receptor beta chains reported below all come from one sample, sequenced in a study of blood T cell repertoires in COVID-19. Only in-frame clones appear in the TCRdb table, and some are missing; sequencing was by immunoSEQ multiplex PCR. Here the sample spans approximately 160,000 clones, roughly nine tenths being singletons. The sequencing input was PBMCs or T cells enriched from blood (not recorded which). These receptors all stem from a woman aged 45-59 years who had recovered from COVID-19.

The rearrangement joins TRBV3-1 (or the pseudogene TRBV3-2) to TRBJ2-2; TRBD2 matches at 9 bases. This CDR3 has 18 residues. Trimming at V came to 2 bases and at J to 5 bases, leaving 12 bases not matched to a gene. From germline, CDR1 is LGHDT and CDR2 YNNKEL (reference sequence). The CDR3, as DNA: TGTGCCAGCAGCCAATCCCTGGGGGTAGCGGGAGATACCGGGGAGCTGTTTTTT. Its translation is CASSQSLGVAGDTGELFF.

The chain has TRBV28 and TRBJ1-6; D possibly corresponds to TRBD1 (5 bases). In germline, CDR1 is MDHEN, CDR2 SYDVKM. V was clipped by 4 bases and J by 0 bases, with 7 bases between them. This CDR3 region has 15 residues. The CDR3 bases are TGTGCCAGCAGTTACAGGAGCTCCTATAATTCACCCCTCCACTTT. Translating it yields CASSYRSSYNSPLHF.

This sequence joins TRBV5-1 and TRBJ1-2; perhaps TRBD1 as D (5 bases). CDR1 SGHRS and CDR2 YFSETQ come from the germline V gene. CDR3 length: 15 amino acids. V was clipped by 0 bases and J by 4 bases, with 13 bases between them. The CDR3 nucleotides are TGCGCCAGCAGCTTGGACAGGCCACCCCTCTATGGCTACACCTTC. Its protein product is CASSLDRPPLYGYTF.

The chain carries TRBV5-1 and TRBJ2-6; 9 bases are a match to TRBD1. V lost 5 bases and J lost 6; bases outside the gene matches: 18. CDR3 size: 19 residues. Per germline, CDR1 SGHRS and CDR2 YFSETQ. The CDR3 protein is CASSHPEGQGSLVANVLTF. CDR3 bases: TGCGCCAGCAGTCATCCTGAGGGACAGGGAAGTTTGGTGGCCAACGTCCTGACTTTC.

The chain recombines TRBV6-5 with TRBJ2-1; 8 nucleotides line up with TRBD1. The CDR3 is 15 amino acids. The germline V gene has CDR1 MNHEY and CDR2 SVGAGI. After removal of 5 bases from V and 12 bases from J, the junction contained 15 bases not matched to a gene. CDR3 nucleotide sequence: TGTGCCAGCAGTACCCGGGACAGGCCCGCCGTGGGGCAGTTCTTC. This sequence encodes CASSTRDRPAVGQFF.

Turning to this clone: A clone one base away is much larger, so this may be a read error. The identical CDR3 is also encoded by other nucleotide sequences in the sample. This chain uses TRBV4-2 with TRBJ2-7; the match to TRBD2 covers 10 bases. CDR3 size: 15 residues. Germline V gives CDR1 LGHNA, CDR2 YNFKEQ. The CDR3, as DNA: TGTGCCAGCAGTCAAGAAGCGGGAGGGCCGGTCGAGCAGTACTTT. It is translated as CASSQEAGGPVEQYF.

The rearrangement links TRBV5-1 to TRBJ2-7; D might be TRBD2 (6 bases). V was pared by 3 bases and J by 7 bases, with 17 bases between. Germline V gene sequence: CDR1 SGHRS, CDR2 YFSETQ. The CDR3 is 14 residues long. The CDR3: CASSSPGDQREQYF. The DNA for the CDR3 is TGCGCCAGCAGCTCGCCGGGGGACCAAAGGGAGCAGTACTTC. Together with reference TRBV5-1 and TRBJ2-7, the CDR3 gives the full variable domain: KAGVTQTPRYLIKTRGQQVTLSCSPISGHRSVSWYQQTPGQGLQFLFEYFSETQRNKGNFPGRFSGRQFSNSRSEMNVSTLELGDSALYLCASSSPGDQREQYFGPGTRLTVT.

The rearrangement uses TRBV25-1 and TRBJ1-4; 7 bases are a match to TRBD1. After removal of 2 bases from V and 10 bases from J, the junction contained 16 bases not matched to a gene. CDR1 and CDR2 from the germline V gene are MGHDK and SYGVNS. This CDR3 comprises 17 residues. The CDR3 region is CASSEPLWTGPRGKLFF. The CDR3 DNA sequence: TGTGCCAGCAGTGAACCCCTTTGGACAGGTCCGAGGGGAAAACTGTTTTTT.